This TCR beta chain is from a study of cytomegalovirus exposure and HLA in healthy donors. Primers included in the PCR were 60 Vbeta and 13 Jbeta primers. Generated by immunoSEQ multiplex PCR, the TCRdb table keeps only in-frame clones and is missing some. The sample lists about 300,000 clones; around 86% were seen once. Looked up from germline, CDR1 is SGDLS and CDR2 is YYNGEE. V was pared by 2 bases and J by 4 bases, with 12 bases between. The CDR3 spans 14 residues. Whole-study results and caveats: In an earlier analysis, most TCR beta V segments were productive about 87% or about 30% of the time. Listed as cytomegalovirus-associated were 150 or so TCR beta chains.

About this clone: The antigen is not known.

This chain connects TRBV9 to TRBJ1-1; D call uncertain. This TCR derives from a man aged 40-49 years in good health and CMV-seropositive. The material sequenced was PBMCs. The CDR3 sequence is CASSVGTGGTEAFF. DNA for the CDR3: TGTGCCAGCAGCGTCGGAACCGGAGGCACTGAAGCTTTCTTT.